The 19 T cell receptor beta chains in this list originate from one sample, sequenced in a study of CD8 T cells in Susac syndrome. A quantity of roughly 0.5 to 1 ug RNA underwent reverse transcription using random hexamers. Each CDR3 protein is one row after TCRdb ran MiXCR on the immunoSEQ multiplex PCR reads. This table has hundreds of thousands of distinct CDR3 sequences, around 95% appearing once. Specimen: CD4+ T cells from PBMCs. These receptors were taken from a human donor with multiple sclerosis.

The V call is TRBV10-3, the J call TRBJ2-2; perhaps TRBD1 as D (6 bases). Deletions cut 6 bases from V and 2 bases from J, with 7 bases between. This CDR3 contains 13 residues. Germline lookup yields CDR1 ENHRY and CDR2 SYGVKD. CDR3 amino acids: CAIRDRNTGELFF. The CDR3 DNA follows: TGTGCCATCAGGGACAGAAACACCGGGGAGCTGTTTTTT.

V and J are TRBV6-2 or TRBV6-3 and TRBJ2-5; 7 bases match TRBD2. Germline values: CDR1 MNHEY, CDR2 SVGEGT. The ends lost 2 bases at V and 5 bases at J; junction bases unmatched: 8. This CDR3 spans 15 amino acids. The CDR3 sequence is CASSYQAGTGETQYF. CDR3 nucleotides: TGTGCCAGCAGTTACCAAGCGGGGACGGGGGAGACCCAGTACTTC.

V gene TRBV21-1 combines with J gene TRBJ1-6; the table's TRBD1 call for D was not verified on the DNA. TRBV21-1 is a pseudogene. CDR3 length: 23 amino acids. The CDR3 protein is CASSKAQGDRGHWQSSYNSPLHF. CDR3 in DNA: TGTGCCAGCAGCAAAGCGCAAGGCGACAGGGGGCATTGGCAGAGCTCCTATAATTCACCCCTCCACTTT.

The rearrangement links TRBV28 to TRBJ2-7; maybe TRBD1 (6 bases). The CDR3 has 13 amino acids. V was clipped by 7 bases and J by 5 bases, with 15 bases between them. Germline assignment: CDR1 MDHEN and CDR2 SYDVKM. CDR3 DNA: TGTGCCAGCATCGTGGGGGCTGGCCACGAGCAGTACTTC. It is translated as CASIVGAGHEQYF.

The table lists this clonotype with a few counts. This chain connects TRBV7-6 to TRBJ2-5; the D gene is possibly TRBD1 (5 bases). Trimming shortened V by 0 bases and J by 4 bases, and 9 bases separated the two germline ends. The CDR3 totals 14 residues. CDR1 SGHVS and CDR2 FNYEAQ come from the germline V gene. In DNA form, the CDR3 reads TGTGCCAGCAGCTTAGCAGGGGCCGGAGAGACCCAGTACTTC. Its protein is CASSLAGAGETQYF.

The chain recombines TRBV29-1 with TRBJ2-3; 8 positions match TRBD2. Germline V gives CDR1 SQVTM, CDR2 ANQGSEA. The ends lost 2 bases at V and 5 bases at J; junction bases unmatched: 0. The CDR3 has 12 residues. For the CDR3, the DNA is TGCAGCGTTGAACTAGCGGGAGATACGCAGTATTTT. Translation: CSVELAGDTQYF.

The chain has TRBV7-3 and TRBJ2-7, with no clear D. Germline V CDR1 and CDR2: SGHTA, FQGTGA. The CDR3 is made up of 16 amino acids. The V and J ends lost 5 bases and 2 bases respectively, with 19 bases between them. The CDR3 reads CASSPVFKPYTYEQYF. The CDR3 DNA sequence: TGTGCCAGCAGCCCGGTTTTCAAGCCATACACCTACGAGCAGTACTTC.

J is TRBJ2-4 and V is TRBV12-3 or TRBV12-4; 8 bases map to TRBD2. The CDR3 is 18 amino acids. J lost 6 bases, V lost 4 bases, and 17 bases had no gene match. In DNA form, the CDR3 reads TGTGCCAGCAGTTCTTACCCGGGGGGGCCGTCGAAGACAAACATTCAGTACTTC. As protein: CASSSYPGGPSKTNIQYF.

Only one count was recorded for this clonotype. The chain employs TRBV5-1 and TRBJ2-7; possibly TRBD2 for D (6 bases). The germline V gene encodes CDR1 SGHRS and CDR2 YFSETQ. V dropped 3 bases and J dropped 6 bases, with 16 bases sitting between them. The CDR3 is made up of 14 amino acids. The CDR3: CASSWDVLSGEQYF. In DNA, the CDR3 is TGCGCCAGCAGCTGGGACGTACTTAGCGGCGAGCAGTACTTC.

This clonotype was seen a few times. The rearrangement links TRBV7-2 to TRBJ2-2; a weak D match, TRBD2 (5 bases). With 2 bases removed from V and 6 bases from J, the gap between germline ends came to 10 bases. From germline, CDR1 is SGHTA and CDR2 FQGNSA. The CDR3 consists of 14 residues. CDR3 bases: TGTGCCAGCAGCTTATTCGGGGATGCCGGGGAGCTGTTTTTT. Translation gives CASSLFGDAGELFF.

This clonotype was recorded only once. The rearrangement uses TRBV20-1 and TRBJ2-5, with D maybe TRBD1 (6 bases). Trimming pared 1 base from V and 2 bases from J, leaving 8 bases between. The CDR3 has 13 residues. Germline CDR1 and CDR2: DFQATT and SNEGSKA (reference sequence). CDR3 nucleotides: TGCAGTGCTAGAGGGGGGCATCAAGAGACCCAGTACTTC. Encoded protein: CSARGGHQETQYF.

This clonotype showed up just once. The chain carries TRBV14 and TRBJ1-3; D possibly corresponds to TRBD1 (5 bases). V lost 8 bases and J lost 0, with 11 bases in between. This CDR3 is built from 14 residues. The germline gives CDR1 SGHDN, CDR2 FVKESK. The CDR3 loop is CASFRGNSGNTIYF. The CDR3 region has the DNA TGTGCCAGCTTCCGGGGCAACTCTGGAAACACCATATATTTT. Using reference TRBV14 and TRBJ1-3 for the parts outside the CDR3, the full variable domain is EAGVTQFPSHSVIEKGQTVTLRCDPISGHDNLYWYRRVMGKEIKFLLHFVKESKQDESGMPNNRFLAERTGGTYSTLKVQPAELEDSGVYFCASFRGNSGNTIYFGEGSWLTVV.

The gene calls are TRBV4-2 and TRBJ2-5, with 8 bases lining up with TRBD2. Germline V gene data show CDR1 as LGHNA and CDR2 as YNFKEQ. The CDR3 length is 16 residues. V dropped 2 bases and J dropped 4; count of bases not matched to a gene: 9. For the CDR3, the DNA is TGTGCCAGCAGCCAATACTCCAGCGGGGGCAGAGAGACCCAGTACTTC. It translates to CASSQYSSGGRETQYF.

The chain couples TRBV7-9 to TRBJ1-2; 7 bases fit TRBD1. Germline CDR1 reads SEHNR; CDR2 reads FQNEAQ (reference sequence). V dropped 6 bases and J dropped 4; count of bases not matched to a gene: 8. CDR3 length: 14 residues. The CDR3 is CASRGDSSFYGYTF. The CDR3 DNA sequence: TGTGCCAGCAGGGGGGACAGTTCCTTCTATGGCTACACCTTC.

This chain connects TRBV5-1 to TRBJ2-5, with TRBD2 matching over 15 bases. The V and J ends lost 4 bases and 4 bases, in that order; junction bases with no gene match: 11. This CDR3 region has 18 residues. Germline CDR1 SGHRS, CDR2 YFSETQ. CDR3 bases: TGCGCCAGCAGCCTTGGGACTAGCGGGAGGACTGGGGGAGAGACCCAGTACTTC. Its translation: CASSLGTSGRTGGETQYF.

The chain recombines TRBV19 with TRBJ1-1; weak D call: TRBD1 (6 bases). V lost 5 bases to trimming and J lost 5 bases, with 18 bases between them. CDR3 length: 15 amino acids. Germline CDR1 LNHDA, CDR2 SQIVND (reference sequence). The CDR3, as DNA: TGTGCCAGTAGTCCCGGCCAGGGGCCCCGGACTGAAGCTTTCTTT. This gives the protein CASSPGQGPRTEAFF.

The rearrangement joins TRBV25-1 to TRBJ1-6; D perhaps matches TRBD1 (6 bases). This CDR3 spans 12 amino acids. Looked up from germline, CDR1 is MGHDK and CDR2 is SYGVNS. V was cut by 3 bases and J by 9 bases, with 6 bases left in between. CDR3 in DNA: TGTGCCAGCAGTGAGGGGGCTTCACCCCTCCACTTT. This translates into CASSEGASPLHF.

The gene calls are TRBV10-3 and TRBJ2-7; D perhaps matches TRBD2 (5 bases). The germline V and J ends were trimmed by 4 bases and 3 bases, with 10 bases remaining between them. The CDR3 is 13 amino acids. Germline V gene sequence: CDR1 ENHRY, CDR2 SYGVKD. CDR3 bases: TGTGCCATCAGTGGCCCGGGGATCTACGAGCAGTACGTC. Its translation: CAISGPGIYEQYV.

This sequence joins TRBV12-3 or TRBV12-4 and TRBJ2-7; 8 nucleotides match TRBD2. This CDR3 region has 15 residues. V was pared by 5 bases and J by 0 bases, with 6 bases of the junction left unmatched. The CDR3 here is CASSPGGGSSYEQYV. In DNA, the CDR3 is TGTGCCAGCAGTCCCGGCGGGGGGTCCTCCTACGAGCAGTACGTC.